The source of this TCR beta chain is a study of relationships among human T cell subsets (dated by TCRdb to about 2010). As for the study more broadly: Sequencing was performed on eight distinct blood T cell populations: pan T, CD8 cytotoxic, regulatory, Th1, Th2, naive plus transitional, activated and memory cells.

From the CD45RA-negative fraction, CD45RA-RO+ cells were selected as memory T cells using anti-CD45RO beads. T cell subsets were isolated with Miltenyi superparamagnetic beads coated with subset-specific monoclonal antibodies. All T cell populations were isolated from peripheral blood. Whole blood was subjected to Ficoll separation to obtain mononuclear cells, from which monocytes were subsequently depleted using anti-CD14 microbeads. The isolated cell populations were resuspended in RNAprotect reagent immediately. Results and caveats for the whole study, not just this receptor: No statistically significant differences in V, D and J usage, CDR3 length or N-nucleotide additions were observed among the seven subsets. The considerable overlap in CDR3s among Th1, Th2 and regulatory T cells was taken as suggesting that cell fate choices are stochastic. More than 55% of CD8+ cytotoxic sequences came from clones with more than 100 reads, while the regulatory and Th2 subsets showed few clones of that size. A CD4+CD8+ double-positive population could not be ruled out by the bead-based sorting.

The CDR3 runs 15 amino acids, cysteine and phenylalanine included. Only the CDR3 part of the read is kept: 45 bases, read in frame from the first base. For CDR1 and CDR2, the germline V gene (reference sequence) lists SGHAT and FQDESV. Library preparation employed multiplex PCR. TCRdb records 454 GS FLX as the sequencer. Semiquantitative ARM-PCR was used to amplify the TCR alpha and beta CDR3 regions from mRNA. ARM-PCR used tagged nested gene-specific primers, after which communal superprimers carried out exponential amplification. Nested primers were removed by exonuclease before the second amplification round on first-round PCR products. The amplicons were sequenced on the 454 platform, which can rapidly sequence millions of DNA fragments without cloning bias. A read was counted as effective if the read could be mapped to both V and J germline segments. The study's own analysis went as follows. IRmap, which uses pyromap, a Smith-Waterman modification adapted to 454 sequencing errors, was used to assign reads to germline V, D and J segments. D-beta assignments were filtered with cutoffs set at the 99th percentile of alignment scores obtained from simulated random sequences. CDR3 was defined as the amino acids lying between the conserved V-segment Y[YFLI]C motif and the J-segment [FW]GXGT motif. Repertoire diversity was estimated with a compound Poisson process model previously applied to large-scale EST data. A procedure for detecting cross-contamination was used to argue that sample contamination was not the source of the shared CDR3s. TCRdb's own reprocessing of the public reads used fastp at Q25 and MiXCR and kept productive beta chains. Every entry covers one CDR3 protein and lists the most common genes and DNA from its rows. These V and J calls are TCRdb output, not the study's own analysis. The sample table holds thousands of distinct CDR3 sequences, of which roughly 55% were seen once. Around 5.3% of the sample rests with the top ten.

Note on this clonotype: What antigen it recognizes has not been identified. Mismatch with germline at one junction end may stem from a read error.

The sequenced sample was memory T cells sorted from blood. The cell subset or site label, as the study defines it: CD45RA-RO+ memory T cells. This TCR derives from a middle-aged man in good health. The chain is assembled from TRBV11-1 and TRBJ2-7; TRBD2 agrees with 10 junctional bases. The CDR3 region: CASSLEAGGPYEQYF. The bases read TGTGCCAGCAGCTTAGAAGCGGGGGGGCCCTACGAGCAGTACTTT.